The following is a TCR beta chain sequence with its context. A junction end diverges from the germline sequence, so it may reflect a read error. With 60 Vbeta and 13 Jbeta primers, the PCR was carried out. TCRdb's table, derived via immunoSEQ multiplex PCR, lists solely in-frame clones and lacks some. The sample records approximately 180,000 clones, just under 85% being singletons. This sample was taken from a study of cytomegalovirus exposure and HLA in healthy donors. Per germline, CDR1 SNHLY and CDR2 FYNNEI. This CDR3 spans 15 amino acids. The specimen was PBMCs. This rearrangement joins TRBV2 to TRBJ2-6; D possibly corresponds to TRBD1 (6 bases). This TCR was sampled from a girl under 18 in good health and CMV-seropositive. The CDR3 sequence: CASNTGLVGTNVLTF. The CDR3 coding sequence is TGTGCCAGCAATACAGGGTTGGTTGGGACCAACGTCCTGACTTTC.